This is a list of T cell receptor beta chains from one sample in a study of cytotoxic CD8 clonotypes in ibrutinib-treated CLL. Data came from immunoSEQ multiplex PCR; TCRdb stores just in-frame clones and leaves some out. The table includes approximately 320,000 clones, 67% detected once. The specimen comprised PBMCs, sampled after 36 months of ibrutinib treatment. These receptors all come from a human donor with chronic lymphocytic leukemia. Each CDR3 is given with its conserved first and last residue. The D gene is left open where the match is weak. The listing skips clone size in some rows; elsewhere it reads once, few, many or a size class.

TRBJ2-1,few,.,TRBV5-4,CASSPRGYQLSEQFF,TGTGCCAGCAGCCCCAGGGGCTATCAATTAAGTGAGCAGTTCTTC
TRBJ2-7,once,TRBD2,TRBV29-1,CSVGAGGSAEQYF,TGCAGCGTTGGGGCGGGAGGTTCCGCCGAGCAGTACTTC
TRBJ1-1,.,.,TRBV7-9,CASSLDRVVKNTEAFF,TGTGCCAGCAGCTTAGACAGGGTTGTAAAAAACACTGAAGCTTTCTTT
TRBJ2-1,.,.,TRBV11-2,CASSSPNIRHNEQFF,TGTGCCAGCAGCTCCCCCAACATTAGGCACAATGAGCAGTTCTTC
TRBJ1-5,.,TRBD1,TRBV28,CASSAHRGTSNQPQHF,TGTGCCAGCAGTGCCCACAGGGGTACGAGCAATCAGCCCCAGCATTTT
TRBJ2-1,.,TRBD1,TRBV5-1,CASSPGQTNEQFF,TGCGCCAGCAGCCCGGGACAGACCAATGAGCAGTTCTTC
TRBJ1-4,.,.,TRBV6-5,CASSQDGVGEKLFF,TGTGCCAGCAGTCAAGACGGAGTGGGGGAAAAACTGTTTTTT
TRBJ2-5,.,TRBD2,TRBV27,CASSPISGGALWRETQYF,TGTGCCAGCAGTCCGATTAGCGGGGGGGCCCTTTGGCGAGAGACCCAGTACTTC
TRBJ1-6,.,.,TRBV27,CASSLRGAANSPLHF,TGTGCCAGCAGTCTAAGGGGGGCAGCTAATTCACCCCTCCACTTT
TRBJ2-7,.,.,TRBV20-1,CSASFEQYF,TGCAGTGCTAGCTTCGAGCAGTACTTC
TRBJ1-2,.,.,TRBV5-6,CASSLGVSLGYGYTF,TGTGCCAGCAGCTTGGGCGTGTCCTTAGGCTATGGCTACACCTTC
TRBJ2-7,.,.,TRBV27,CASSLSGPLSEQYF,TGTGCCAGCAGCCTATCGGGGCCTCTCAGCGAGCAGTACTTC
TRBJ2-3,.,.,TRBV28,CASQDDWTSTDTQYF,TGTGCCAGTCAAGATGACTGGACTAGCACAGATACGCAGTATTTT
TRBJ2-3,.,.,TRBV7-6,CASSLLGPDTQYF,TGTGCCAGCAGCTTATTGGGGCCAGATACGCAGTATTTT
TRBJ1-3,few,.,TRBV19,CASSRRRNTIYF,TGTGCCAGTAGTCGTAGAAGAAACACCATATATTTT
TRBJ1-1,.,.,TRBV11-1,CASSLGVTRGNTEAFF,TGTGCCAGCAGCTTAGGGGTAACCAGAGGGAACACTGAAGCTTTCTTT
TRBJ2-1,.,.,TRBV29-1,CSVVRLIGEQFF,TGCAGCGTCGTTCGACTGATTGGTGAGCAGTTCTTC
TRBJ2-3,.,.,TRBV6-5,CASSYYDGSQYF,TGTGCCAGCAGTTATTACGACGGGTCGCAGTATTTT
TRBJ2-1,.,TRBD1,TRBV28,CASSLSTGNEQFF,TGTGCCAGCAGTTTATCGACAGGGAATGAGCAGTTCTTC
TRBJ2-2,.,TRBD1,TRBV7-9,CASSLVPGQGATGELFF,TGTGCCAGCAGCTTAGTACCGGGACAGGGGGCTACCGGGGAGCTGTTTTTT
TRBJ1-2,.,.,TRBV10-3,CAIISGSGYTF,TGTGCCATCATATCCGGGTCGGGCTACACCTTC
TRBJ2-3,.,.,TRBV11-2,CASSPPGRGVADTQYF,TGTGCCAGCAGCCCACCGGGCAGGGGCGTTGCAGATACGCAGTATTTT
TRBJ2-7,.,TRBD2,TRBV29-1,CSVLKREAYEQYF,TGCAGCGTTCTTAAGCGGGAGGCCTACGAGCAGTACTTC
TRBJ1-5,few,TRBD1,TRBV19,CASSRRQGSANQPQHF,TGTGCCAGTAGTCGTCGACAGGGTTCGGCGAATCAGCCCCAGCATTTT
TRBJ2-1,.,.,TRBV29-1,CSVEAPGTGSYNEQFF,TGCAGCGTTGAAGCCCCCGGGACGGGCTCCTACAATGAGCAGTTCTTC
TRBJ1-2,few,.,TRBV5-6,CASSPGTLYGYTF,TGTGCCAGCAGCCCCGGGACACTGTATGGCTACACCTTC
TRBJ2-2,.,.,TRBV7-2,CASSKDIRDTGELFF,TGTGCCAGCAGCAAGGACATTAGGGACACCGGGGAGCTGTTTTTT
TRBJ1-5,.,TRBD1,TRBV6-6,CASTRDRDNQPQHF,TGTGCCAGCACTCGGGACAGGGACAATCAGCCCCAGCATTTT